The next 22 T cell receptor beta chains were all read from a single sample in a study of cytomegalovirus exposure and HLA in healthy donors. PCR amplification relied on 60 Vbeta primers (plus 13 Jbeta primers). The repertoire was sequenced with immunoSEQ multiplex PCR; TCRdb's copy has only in-frame clones and lacks some. The sample holds roughly 120,000 clones; about 84% are singletons and the top ten take 3% to 4.5%. Sequencing used PBMCs. Every receptor here comes from a man aged 35 to 55 in good health and CMV-seronegative.

The chain employs TRBV25-1 and TRBJ2-2, with 7 nucleotides matching TRBD2. CDR1 and CDR2 (germline): MGHDK, SYGVNS. V lost 4 bases, J lost 7 bases, and 9 bases stayed unmatched. The CDR3 contains 15 residues. CDR3 coding DNA: TGTGCCAGCAGTGGTGGCGGGGGAAATAACGGGGAGCTGTTTTTT. Protein sequence: CASSGGGGNNGELFF.

The V gene is TRBV28, the J gene TRBJ1-6, with TRBD1 matching 7 bases. The CDR3 is 15 amino acids. CDR1 MDHEN and CDR2 SYDVKM come from the germline V gene. J was trimmed by 4 bases and V by 3 bases; bases with no gene match: 3. DNA for the CDR3: TGTGCCAGCAGTTTCCCGGGACAGTATAATTCACCCCTCCACTTT. Amino acids: CASSFPGQYNSPLHF.

CDR3 in amino acids: CASSMARELNSPLHF. The CDR3 nucleotides read TGTGCCAGTAGTATGGCCAGGGAATTAAATTCACCCCTCCACTTT. The V call is TRBV19, the J call TRBJ1-6; D may be TRBD1 (5 bases). This CDR3 spans 15 amino acids. Trimming left V 3 bases short and J 7 bases short, with 13 bases between. CDR1 and CDR2 from the germline V gene are LNHDA and SQIVND (reference sequence).

There are a few counts of this clone. V usage is TRBV6-6 and J usage is TRBJ2-2; TRBD1 matches 9 bases. Germline-derived CDR1 and CDR2 are MNHNY and SVGAGI (reference sequence). The CDR3 contains 14 residues. V shed 6 bases and J 3 bases; nucleotides not matched to a gene: 2. The CDR3 region is CASSRQGDTGELFF. As DNA, the CDR3 is TGTGCCAGCAGCCGACAGGGGGACACCGGGGAGCTGTTTTTT.

The chain joins TRBV27 to TRBJ2-1, with a tentative D call TRBD1 (5 bases). CDR3 length: 14 amino acids. Per the germline V gene, CDR1 is MNHEY and CDR2 is SMNVEV (reference sequence). V gave up 2 bases and J gave up 7 bases, with 12 bases separating them. The CDR3 here is CASSLMAGLNEQFF. The CDR3 nucleotides are TGTGCCAGCAGTTTAATGGCAGGGCTTAATGAGCAGTTCTTC.

The chain links TRBV19 to TRBJ1-6; 11 nucleotides line up with TRBD1. Germline V gene data show CDR1 as LNHDA and CDR2 as SQIVND (reference sequence). This CDR3 is 14 amino acids long. J was trimmed by 9 bases and V by 5 bases; bases with no gene match: 3. CDR3 amino acids: CASSPGQGVSPLHF. In DNA, the CDR3 is TGTGCCAGTAGTCCGGGACAGGGGGTTTCACCCCTCCACTTT. The complete variable domain, with remaining parts taken from reference TRBV19 and TRBJ1-6, reads DGGITQSPKYLFRKEGQNVTLSCEQNLNHDAMYWYRQDPGQGLRLIYYSQIVNDFQKGDIAEGYSVSREKKESFPLTVTSAQKNPTAFYLCASSPGQGVSPLHFGNGTRLTVT.

The chain is built from TRBV18 and TRBJ1-1, with unresolved D. In germline, CDR1 is KGHSH, CDR2 LQKENI. The germline V and J ends were trimmed by 4 bases and 3 bases, with 12 bases remaining between them. The CDR3 runs 14 residues. CDR3 DNA: TGTGCCAGCTCACAGTTCGCGGTGGACACTGAAGCTTTCTTT. As protein: CASSQFAVDTEAFF.

The chain is built from TRBV5-6 and TRBJ2-2, with 7 bases aligning to TRBD2. V lost 4 bases to trimming and J lost 1 base; unmatched junction nucleotides: 10. This CDR3 has 17 amino acids. Germline-derived CDR1 and CDR2 are SGHDT and YYEEEE. CDR3 residues: CASSHRRGSENTGELFF. In DNA form, the CDR3 reads TGTGCCAGCAGCCATCGGCGGGGGAGCGAGAACACCGGGGAGCTGTTTTTT. Looking up the rest from reference TRBV5-6 and TRBJ2-2 gives the full variable domain: DAGVTQSPTHLIKTRGQQVTLRCSPKSGHDTVSWYQQALGQGPQFIFQYYEEEERQRGNFPDRFSGHQFPNYSSELNVNALLLGDSALYLCASSHRRGSENTGELFFGEGSRLTVL.

The chain uses TRBV2 and TRBJ1-3; 7 bases are a match to TRBD1. Germline CDR1 and CDR2: SNHLY and FYNNEI. J lost 0 bases, V lost 7 bases, and 12 bases had no gene match. The CDR3 extends over 17 amino acids. The chain's CDR3 is CASIHRGYPSSGNTIYF. DNA for the CDR3: TGTGCCAGCATACACAGGGGCTATCCGAGCTCTGGAAACACCATATATTTT.

Only a few counts were recorded for this clone. This rearrangement joins TRBV6-5 to TRBJ1-2, with D perhaps matching TRBD1 (6 bases). Trimming stripped 0 bases from V and 6 bases from J, with 8 bases between. The CDR3 covers 13 residues. The germline V gene encodes CDR1 MNHEY and CDR2 SVGAGI. The CDR3 DNA reads as TGTGCCAGCAGTTACTCGACAGGCCATGGCTACACCTTC. Translating it yields CASSYSTGHGYTF.

The gene calls are TRBV6-5 and TRBJ1-5, with 9 bases matching TRBD1. Germline lookup yields CDR1 MNHEY and CDR2 SVGAGI. V gave up 11 bases and J gave up 6 bases; unmatched junction bases: 8. The CDR3 has 13 amino acids. The CDR3 spells CAVQQGALQPQHF. The DNA for the CDR3 is TGTGCCGTACAACAGGGGGCGCTTCAGCCCCAGCATTTT.

V usage is TRBV7-3 and J usage is TRBJ1-1; a weak D match, TRBD1 (6 bases). CDR1 is SGHTA and CDR2 is FQGTGA in the germline V gene. The V and J ends lost 5 bases and 4 bases respectively, with 14 bases between them. The CDR3 spans 14 residues. The CDR3 sequence is CASSQQGQGTEAFF. The CDR3 DNA reads TGTGCCAGCAGCCAGCAGGGGCAAGGCACTGAAGCTTTCTTT.

This clone was detected once. The chain employs TRBV5-1 and TRBJ1-5, with 7 bases fitting TRBD1. With 4 bases clipped from V and 3 bases from J, the junction kept 7 bases outside the gene matches. The CDR3 sequence is 15 residues long. The V gene's germline CDR1 is SGHRS and CDR2 YFSETQ. The CDR3 DNA sequence: TGCGCCAGCAGCCCTGGGACAGCTCCCAATCAGCCCCAGCATTTT. Amino acid sequence: CASSPGTAPNQPQHF.

The chain links TRBV14 to TRBJ1-6, with 8 bases aligning to TRBD1. Per the germline V gene, CDR1 is SGHDN and CDR2 is FVKESK. V lost 1 base to trimming and J lost 9 bases; unmatched junction nucleotides: 2. This CDR3 is built from 14 residues. This CDR3 is CASSQGTGPSPLHF. The CDR3, as DNA: TGTGCCAGCAGCCAAGGGACAGGGCCTTCACCCCTCCACTTT.

V gene TRBV11-2 combines with J gene TRBJ2-7, with 11 bases that match TRBD2. The V and J ends lost 7 bases and 1 base, in that order; junction bases with no gene match: 3. This CDR3 contains 14 residues. Germline lookup yields CDR1 SGHAT and CDR2 FQNNGV. CDR3 sequence reads: CASTGTSGSYEQYF. For the CDR3, the DNA is TGTGCCAGCACCGGGACTAGCGGTTCCTACGAGCAGTACTTC.

This sequence joins TRBV2 and TRBJ1-3; D is perhaps TRBD1 (6 bases). Germline V gives CDR1 SNHLY, CDR2 FYNNEI. CDR3 length equals 14 residues. Trimming removed 7 bases at V and 3 bases at J, with 13 bases between. CDR3 in DNA: TGTGCCAGCACGAGACAGGTGAATGGAAACACCATATATTTT. Translating gives CASTRQVNGNTIYF.

The rearrangement joins TRBV18 to TRBJ2-5; TRBD1 aligns across 10 bases. J was trimmed by 7 bases and V by 4 bases; bases with no gene match: 9. Germline values: CDR1 KGHSH, CDR2 LQKENI. CDR3 size: 15 residues. CDR3 loop: CASSLGTGAATTQYF. CDR3 bases: TGTGCCAGCTCACTGGGGACAGGGGCCGCGACGACCCAGTACTTC.

The J gene is TRBJ1-5, the V gene TRBV19, with D unclear. Trimming took 6 bases from V and 0 from J, leaving 9 bases between them. Germline lookup yields CDR1 LNHDA and CDR2 SQIVND (reference sequence). The CDR3 length is 14 residues. The CDR3 is CASSLIISNQPQHF. CDR3 DNA: TGTGCCAGTAGCCTTATTATTAGCAATCAGCCCCAGCATTTT.

The J gene is TRBJ2-4, the V gene TRBV10-3; 7 nucleotides align to TRBD1. The CDR3 is 15 amino acids. The J segment lost 0 bases and the V segment lost 10 bases, leaving 9 bases of the junction unmatched. Per the germline V gene, CDR1 is ENHRY and CDR2 is SYGVKD. The CDR3 DNA reads as TGTGCCACTCAGGGGGAGAAATTAGCCAAAAACATTCAGTACTTC. It yields the protein CATQGEKLAKNIQYF.

This chain connects TRBV7-9 to TRBJ1-2; possible D gene TRBD1, 5 bases. Germline V gene sequence: CDR1 SEHNR, CDR2 FQNEAQ (reference sequence). There are 14 residues in the CDR3. V dropped 10 bases and J dropped 5 bases, with 20 bases sitting between them. The CDR3 sequence: CATFLVPGSYGYTF. The CDR3 region has the DNA TGTGCCACCTTTTTGGTGCCAGGGTCGTATGGCTACACCTTC.

This chain joins TRBV7-9 and TRBJ2-6, with D maybe TRBD1 (5 bases). The CDR3 has 19 residues. Trimming cost V 5 bases and J 0 bases, with 20 bases left between them. Looked up from germline, CDR1 is SEHNR and CDR2 is FQNEAQ (reference sequence). This chain's CDR3 is CASSTSRTSHSSGANVLTF. The CDR3 DNA is TGTGCCAGCAGCACCTCGAGGACATCCCATTCCTCTGGGGCCAACGTCCTGACTTTC.

This chain connects TRBV7-3 to TRBJ2-7, with a weak D call TRBD2 (6 bases). Trimming removed 1 base at V and 7 bases at J, with 20 bases between. Germline CDR1 and CDR2: SGHTA and FQGTGA. The CDR3 runs 16 residues. The CDR3: CASSLMAQSAGGEQYF. CDR3 sequence (DNA): TGTGCCAGCAGCTTAATGGCGCAGTCAGCCGGAGGGGAGCAGTACTTC.